This T cell receptor (beta chain) comes out of a study of cytomegalovirus exposure and HLA in healthy donors. The PCR employed 60 Vbeta primers together with 13 Jbeta primers. Libraries were prepared by immunoSEQ multiplex PCR; TCRdb keeps only in-frame clonotypes and omits some of them. The sample carries 150,000 to 200,000 clones, roughly 80% recorded once. Germline V CDR1 and CDR2: SEHNR, FQNEAQ (reference sequence). Trimming took 7 bases from V and 5 from J, leaving 24 bases between them. This CDR3 spans 17 amino acids. Specimen: PBMCs. This TCR came from a woman aged 18-35 years in good health and CMV-seronegative. This chain connects TRBV7-9 to TRBJ1-3; tentative D call: TRBD1 (5 bases). The CDR3 here is CASIRTGAGKPRNTIYF. In DNA form, the CDR3 reads TGTGCCAGCATCCGGACCGGGGCGGGAAAACCACGAAACACCATATATTTT. The variable domain in full, completed from reference TRBV7-9 and TRBJ1-3, reads DTGVSQNPRHKITKRGQNVTFRCDPISEHNRLYWYRQTLGQGPEFLTYFQNEAQLEKSRLLSDRFSAERPKGSFSTLEIQRTEQGDSAMYLCASIRTGAGKPRNTIYFGEGSWLTVV.